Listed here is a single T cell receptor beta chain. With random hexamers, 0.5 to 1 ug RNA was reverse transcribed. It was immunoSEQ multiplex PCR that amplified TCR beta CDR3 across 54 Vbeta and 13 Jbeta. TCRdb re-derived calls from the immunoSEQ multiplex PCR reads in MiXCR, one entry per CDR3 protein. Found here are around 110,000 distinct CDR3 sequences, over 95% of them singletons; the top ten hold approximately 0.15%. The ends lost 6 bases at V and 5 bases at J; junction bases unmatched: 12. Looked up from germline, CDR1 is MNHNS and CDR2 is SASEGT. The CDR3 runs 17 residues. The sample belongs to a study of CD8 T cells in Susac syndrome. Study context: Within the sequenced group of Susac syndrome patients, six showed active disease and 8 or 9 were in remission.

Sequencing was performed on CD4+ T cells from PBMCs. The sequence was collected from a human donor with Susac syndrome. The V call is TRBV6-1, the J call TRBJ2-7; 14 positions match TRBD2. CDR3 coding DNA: TGTGCCAGCAGGGGACTAGCGGGAGTGGGCGGAGGGAACGAGCAGTACTTC. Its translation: CASRGLAGVGGGNEQYF.